What follows is one TCR beta chain and its context. The entry originates in a study of blood T cell repertoires in COVID-19. Study-wide context: Researchers got acute and convalescent COVID-19 samples from the United States, Italy and Spain. PBMCs, B-cell-depleted T cells, or T cells were the source of the cDNA or gDNA that made up the material.

Recovered Cohort 3 donors showed two negative PCRs, clearance, or symptom resolution. The data were produced by immunoSEQ multiplex PCR, yet TCRdb's version contains in-frame clones alone and is incomplete. Of approximately 400,000 clones listed, 88% are singletons. Sequencing was done on a sample of PBMCs or T cells enriched from blood (not recorded which). The TCR sequence derives from a woman younger than 35 who had recovered from COVID-19.

The CDR3 sequence is CASSVTGQTEAFF. CDR3 nucleotide sequence: TGTGCCAGCAGCGTGACAGGACAGACTGAAGCTTTCTTT. This chain uses TRBV2 with TRBJ1-1; D perhaps matches TRBD1 (6 bases). The germline V gene has CDR1 SNHLY and CDR2 FYNNEI. CDR3 length equals 13 residues. Trimming pared 6 bases from V and 5 bases from J, leaving 13 bases between.